This record covers a single TCR beta chain. It has no known antigen specificity. Per-nucleotide qualities are absent, and no much larger clonotype sits a single base away. TCRbeta CDR3 regions were amplified from genomic DNA by means of the immunoSEQ Assay, a bias-controlled multiplex PCR. The original methods were these. The number of nucleated cells in each sample was estimated by amplification of reference gene primers within the assay. To quantify the absolute abundance of each unique TCRbeta CDR3 rearrangement, sequence reads were collapsed and filtered. For each sample, productive Simpson clonality was calculated as the square root of Simpson's diversity index over productive rearrangements. TCRdb took over this immuneACCESS table, retaining in-frame rearrangements with V and J assigned. Such tables are incomplete; in checked studies, under half of the missing clones stem from an unresolved V gene, and the remainder is unexplained. That table furnishes V, J and clone size, whereas the DNA furnished D and trimming. This sample lists 100,000 to 150,000 clones; about 89% were detected once. The top ten clones comprise about 4.5% of the sample.

The sample comes from a study of blood T cell repertoires in COVID-19 (dated by TCRdb to about 2020). Background for the entire study: Samples from collaborators originated in the United States, Italy and Spain and spanned both the acute and convalescent phases of COVID-19. The prospective study material was composed of cDNA or gDNA derived from T cells, B-cell-depleted T cells, or PBMCs. The dataset comprised deeply sampled blood TCRbeta repertoires from subjects exposed to, actively infected with, or recovered from COVID-19. The repertoires were released in a freely available public database intended as a resource for research on the immune response to SARS-CoV-2. Samples were obtained from the ongoing ImmuneRACE study (first 160 participants) and from 1,254 subjects provided by 6 global collaborators. Sample metadata almost always included a de-identified subject ID, COVID-19 status, age in years and sex. Where HLA class I and class II types were available, the types were taken from metadata supplied by the sample provider, not from assay-based typing.

Overall results and qualifications from the work: Clinical and demographic metadata were provided uncurated, with the amount varying by source and participant.

One collaborating source in Seattle enrolled patients during active infection and followed them longitudinally through the course of disease. Whole blood was collected in K2EDTA tubes by collaborating institutions according to the institutions' own protocols. Collaborator samples were shipped for TCRbeta analysis as frozen whole blood, isolated PBMCs, or DNA extracted from either sample type. Trimming leaves V shorter by 8 bases and J shorter by 6 bases, with the junction holding 14 bases beyond the gene matches. Taken from the germline V gene (reference sequence), the CDR1 and CDR2 loops are SEHNR and FQNEAQ. The CDR3 covers 17 residues, taking in both the cysteine and the phenylalanine. Here the CDR3 DNA is all that survives: 51 bases in frame from base 1.

This sequence was found in a man in his 60s with COVID-19, enrolled during active disease. The sequencing input was peripheral blood. The chain employs TRBV7-9 and TRBJ2-2; 11 bases in the middle match TRBD1. The CDR3 protein sequence reads: CASGRRLDRGPSGELFF. The nucleotides read TGTGCCAGCGGTAGGAGGTTGGACAGGGGGCCTTCCGGGGAGCTGTTTTTT. Reference TRBV7-9 and TRBJ2-2 proteins supply the regions before and after the CDR3; the full variable domain is: DTGVSQNPRHKITKRGQNVTFRCDPISEHNRLYWYRQTLGQGPEFLTYFQNEAQLEKSRLLSDRFSAERPKGSFSTLEIQRTEQGDSAMYLCASGRRLDRGPSGELFFGEGSRLTVL.